The rows below give T cell receptor beta chains drawn from one sample of a study of a mutant IDH1 vaccine in newly diagnosed glioma. Their cognate antigens are unknown. TCRdb's copy holds only in-frame clones and misses some; the assay was immunoSEQ multiplex PCR. The sample carries under 50,000 clones, more than 75% recorded once. The sequencing used PBMCs, collected from a glioma patient whose treatment included an IDH1 peptide vaccine. The receptor source for this set is a woman aged 40 to 50 with glioma. Both conserved end residues are part of each CDR3. D genes are given only for firm matches. Size values are once, few and many counts, or a class for expanded clones, and some rows have none.

V gene	D gene	CDR3 length	J gene	clone size	CDR3 DNA	CDR3 protein
TRBV5-6	.	13	TRBJ1-1	.	TGTGCCAGCAGCTTGTGGACGAACACTGAAGCTTTCTTT	CASSLWTNTEAFF
TRBV19	.	13	TRBJ1-1	.	TGTGCCAGTAGAGGACAGCCGAACACTGAAGCTTTCTTT	CASRGQPNTEAFF
TRBV7-2	TRBD1	15	TRBJ1-2	.	TGTGCCAGCAGCTACGGGACAGGGTCGAACTATGGCTACACCTTC	CASSYGTGSNYGYTF
TRBV5-1	TRBD2	14	TRBJ2-7	.	TGCGCCAGCAGTAGGGGCGGGGGACCCTACGAGCAGTACTTC	CASSRGGGPYEQYF
TRBV27	.	16	TRBJ2-7	.	TGTGCCAGCAGTTTAGGCTCGGGGTGGGGAACCTACGAGCAGTACTTC	CASSLGSGWGTYEQYF
TRBV13	.	12	TRBJ2-7	.	TGTGCCAGCAGCTTGTGGGGGAACGAGCAGTACTTC	CASSLWGNEQYF
TRBV19	TRBD1	16	TRBJ1-5	few	TGTGCCAGTAAAAGCCGGGGGACAGATAGCAATCAGCCCCAGCATTTT	CASKSRGTDSNQPQHF
TRBV4-2	TRBD1	16	TRBJ2-5	.	TGTGCCAGCAGCCAACCTCCTGGGACAGGGGAAGAGACCCAGTACTTC	CASSQPPGTGEETQYF
TRBV6-5	.	16	TRBJ1-6	.	TGTGCCAGCAGTTACTTTTCGGGGGCGCGTAATTCACCCCTCCACTTT	CASSYFSGARNSPLHF
TRBV10-2	.	14	TRBJ1-1	.	TGCGCCAGCAAGACACAGGAGTTGAACACTGAAGCTTTCTTT	CASKTQELNTEAFF
TRBV5-1	TRBD1	13	TRBJ1-1	.	TGCGCCAGCAGCTTACGACAGGGTTTCGAAGCTTTCTTT	CASSLRQGFEAFF
TRBV28	TRBD2	15	TRBJ2-7	once	TGTGCCAGCAGTTTTTTCGGTAGCGGGAGTTACGAGCAGTACTTC	CASSFFGSGSYEQYF
TRBV5-1	TRBD1	14	TRBJ1-6	.	TGCGCCAGCAGCTTGGTCAGGGGGGTGTCACCCCTCCACTTT	CASSLVRGVSPLHF
TRBV4-1	.	15	TRBJ2-5	.	TGCGCCAGCAGCCAAGGCCCAGGGGAATTGGAGACCCAGTACTTC	CASSQGPGELETQYF
TRBV6-6	.	15	TRBJ1-5	few	TGTGCCAGCAGTTTCCGGGACCAAAGCAATCAGCCCCAGCATTTT	CASSFRDQSNQPQHF
TRBV7-2	TRBD2	16	TRBJ2-7	.	TGTGCCAGCACCCAAAGCCGGAGCGGGGGGGCCCTGGAGCAGTACTTC	CASTQSRSGGALEQYF
TRBV5-1	.	15	TRBJ2-4	.	TGCGCCAGCAGCTTGGGTGACAGAACCAAAAACATTCAGTACTTC	CASSLGDRTKNIQYF
TRBV10-1	.	14	TRBJ1-1	.	TGCGCCAGCAGCCTCGGACGGGGAAACACTGAAGCTTTCTTT	CASSLGRGNTEAFF
TRBV10-3	.	12	TRBJ1-2	.	TGTGCCATCAGTGACGGACTTTATGGCTACACCTTC	CAISDGLYGYTF
TRBV5-1	.	14	TRBJ2-2	.	TGCGCCAGCAGCGAGGCAGGGAACACCGGGGAGCTGTTTTTT	CASSEAGNTGELFF
TRBV6-1	.	14	TRBJ1-2	.	TGTGCCAGCAGTGAAGACCCCAGGACCGCTGGCTACACCTTC	CASSEDPRTAGYTF
TRBV6-5	.	13	TRBJ2-5	.	TGTGCCAGCAGTTATTTGGGGGGAGAGACCCAGTACTTC	CASSYLGGETQYF
TRBV29-1	.	11	TRBJ2-1	.	TGCAGCGTCGCGGAAAGGCATGAGCAGTTCTTC	CSVAERHEQFF
TRBV5-1	.	12	TRBJ2-5	.	TGCGCCACCCCAGAGGGTGTGGAGACCCAGTACTTC	CATPEGVETQYF
TRBV7-9	TRBD1	15	TRBJ1-1	few	TGTGCCAGCAGCCCAGGGACAGGTTCGAACACTGAAGCTTTCTTT	CASSPGTGSNTEAFF
TRBV2	TRBD1	15	TRBJ2-3	once	TGTGCCAGCAGGATAGACAGGGGGAACACAGATACGCAGTATTTT	CASRIDRGNTDTQYF
TRBV2	.	13	TRBJ2-2	few	TGTGCCAGCCTGGTCGTTCGCACCGGGGAGCTGTTTTTT	CASLVVRTGELFF
TRBV5-1	TRBD1	14	TRBJ1-4	.	TGCGCCAGCACGAAGGGGACAGGGGGGGAAAAACTGTTTTTT	CASTKGTGGEKLFF
TRBV7-8	TRBD2	16	TRBJ2-5	.	TGTGCCAGCAGTCCGTATTTAGCGGGGGGGCTTGAGACCCAGTACTTC	CASSPYLAGGLETQYF
TRBV7-6	.	14	TRBJ2-7	.	TGTGCCAGCAGCTTAGGGACAGACCTACTAGAGCAGTACTTC	CASSLGTDLLEQYF
TRBV6-6	TRBD1	16	TRBJ1-5	.	TGTGCCAGCAGTTACCCCCAGGGGGGGAACAATCAGCCCCAGCATTTT	CASSYPQGGNNQPQHF
TRBV19	.	16	TRBJ1-1	.	TGTGCCAGTAGTACCCCCTCTGACAGGCAGAACACTGAAGCTTTCTTT	CASSTPSDRQNTEAFF
TRBV10-3	TRBD2	15	TRBJ2-1	.	TGTGCCATCAGTGTCGGGCTAGCGGGGGTCAATGAGCAGTTCTTC	CAISVGLAGVNEQFF
TRBV9	.	15	TRBJ2-7	.	TGTGCCAGCAGCGCATGGGGGACCACTACCCACGAGCAGTACTTC	CASSAWGTTTHEQYF
TRBV6-1	.	11	TRBJ1-1	.	TGTGCCACCATTATGAACACTGAAGCTTTCTTT	CATIMNTEAFF
TRBV6-4	.	13	TRBJ1-1	once	TGTGCCAGCAGTGAACACATAAACACTGAAGCTTTCTTT	CASSEHINTEAFF
TRBV10-3	.	14	TRBJ2-3	once	TGTGCCATCAGCCCCAGCGGGAGCACAGATACGCAGTATTTT	CAISPSGSTDTQYF
TRBV5-4	TRBD1	13	TRBJ1-2	.	TGTGCCAGCAGCCTGGACAGGGGATATGGCTACACCTTC	CASSLDRGYGYTF
TRBV29-1	.	11	TRBJ2-5	.	TGCAGCGTTGATCAGGGGGAGACCCAGTACTTC	CSVDQGETQYF
TRBV7-2	.	15	TRBJ2-3	.	TGTGCCAGCAGCTTAGCAGGTACTAGCACAGATACGCAGTATTTT	CASSLAGTSTDTQYF
TRBV13	.	14	TRBJ1-1	.	TGTGCCAGCAGCTTCGCCAGTCGAGTCACTGAAGCTTTCTTT	CASSFASRVTEAFF
TRBV7-9	.	13	TRBJ1-2	.	TGTGCCAGCAGTTCCACAACTAAGTATGGCTACACCTTC	CASSSTTKYGYTF
TRBV7-6	TRBD1	15	TRBJ2-7	.	TGTGCCAGCAGCTTAGATGGGACAGTCAAAGGCGAGCAGTACTTC	CASSLDGTVKGEQYF
TRBV6-6	.	15	TRBJ1-2	.	TGTGCCAGCAGTTACTTAGGAGTTTCGGGCTATGGCTACACCTTC	CASSYLGVSGYGYTF
TRBV5-1	.	14	TRBJ2-1	.	TGCGCCAGCAGCCAGGGGGGACCAAACAATGAGCAGTTCTTC	CASSQGGPNNEQFF
TRBV9	.	14	TRBJ2-3	once	TGTGCCAGCAGCACACTATCCGGCACAGATACGCAGTATTTT	CASSTLSGTDTQYF
TRBV5-4	.	15	TRBJ2-3	.	TGTGCCAGCAGCCTGGACGGGACTAGCACAGATACGCAGTATTTT	CASSLDGTSTDTQYF